Listed here are 17 T cell receptor beta chains from one sample, sequenced in a study of blood T cell repertoires in COVID-19. Repertoires were generated with immunoSEQ multiplex PCR, while TCRdb's copy carries only in-frame clones and drops some. The data hold 200,000 or so clones, with around 86% observed a single time. The specimen was peripheral blood. These receptors came from a human donor in a cohort sampled during active COVID-19.

The chain recombines TRBV7-2 with TRBJ2-1, with 8 bases identical to TRBD2. The V segment lost 4 bases and the J segment 4 bases; nucleotides outside the gene matches: 6. CDR1 is SGHTA, CDR2 FQGNSA, per germline. This CDR3 spans 15 amino acids. CDR3 amino acids: CASSSAGGRYNEQFF. The CDR3 DNA follows: TGTGCCAGCAGCTCGGCGGGAGGAAGGTACAATGAGCAGTTCTTC. The variable domain in full, with the rest retrieved from reference TRBV7-2 and TRBJ2-1, is GAGVSQSPSNKVTEKGKDVELRCDPISGHTALYWYRQSLGQGLEFLIYFQGNSAPDKSGLPSDRFSAERTGGSVSTLTIQRTQQEDSAVYLCASSSAGGRYNEQFFGPGTRLTVL.

V usage is TRBV2 and J usage is TRBJ1-3; no firm D call. Germline loops: CDR1 SNHLY, CDR2 FYNNEI. Deletions cut 1 base from V and 4 bases from J, with 5 bases between. This CDR3 is built from 13 residues. CDR3 DNA: TGTGCCAGCAGTGAAGACAGAGGAAACACCATATATTTT. This sequence encodes CASSEDRGNTIYF.

V gene TRBV5-1 combines with J gene TRBJ1-5; D not certain. CDR3 length equals 13 residues. Trimming removed 1 base from V and 5 bases from J, with 7 bases in between. In germline, CDR1 is SGHRS, CDR2 YFSETQ. CDR3 DNA sequence: TGCGCCAGCAGCTTGTTGGCAGATCAGCCCCAGCATTTT. It yields the protein CASSLLADQPQHF.

The chain combines TRBV27 with TRBJ2-7; tentative D call: TRBD1 (6 bases). Per germline, CDR1 MNHEY and CDR2 SMNVEV (reference sequence). V was clipped by 2 bases and J by 6 bases, with 17 bases between them. This CDR3 has 15 amino acids. CDR3 sequence: CASSLSGGDIREQYF. The CDR3, as DNA: TGTGCCAGCAGTTTAAGTGGTGGGGACATTCGCGAGCAGTACTTC.

The V gene is TRBV24-1, the J gene TRBJ2-2; D gene uncertain. Trimming left V 3 bases short and J 4 bases short, with 11 bases between. Looked up from germline, CDR1 is KGHDR and CDR2 is SFDVKD. The CDR3 has 15 residues. The CDR3 bases are TGTGCCACCAGTGATGAGACTCGCCCCACCGGGGAGCTGTTTTTT. Translated: CATSDETRPTGELFF.

The genes are TRBV10-3 and TRBJ1-3, with 7 bases aligning to TRBD1. After removal of 4 bases from V and 0 bases from J, the junction contained 6 bases not matched to a gene. The germline V gene encodes CDR1 ENHRY and CDR2 SYGVKD. The CDR3 is 16 residues long. The CDR3 DNA reads as TGTGCCATCAGTGGAGGGGGCAGCAGCTCTGGAAACACCATATATTTT. Translating it yields CAISGGGSSSGNTIYF.

The chain carries TRBV19 and TRBJ2-7; 8 bases agree with TRBD1. Germline values: CDR1 LNHDA, CDR2 SQIVND (reference sequence). V shed 6 bases, J shed 6 bases, and the junction held 10 bases outside the gene matches. The CDR3 consists of 14 residues. DNA for the CDR3: TGTGCCAGTAGCGAGACAGGGGCCACCCCCGAGCAGTACTTC. It is translated as CASSETGATPEQYF. The full variable domain, in which reference TRBV19 and TRBJ2-7 provide the parts outside the CDR3, is DGGITQSPKYLFRKEGQNVTLSCEQNLNHDAMYWYRQDPGQGLRLIYYSQIVNDFQKGDIAEGYSVSREKKESFPLTVTSAQKNPTAFYLCASSETGATPEQYFGPGTRLTVT.

The rearrangement joins TRBV28 to TRBJ1-5, with 8 positions matching TRBD1. J lost 0 bases, V lost 4 bases, and 5 bases had no gene match. This CDR3 comprises 16 residues. The germline CDR1 and CDR2 sequences are MDHEN and SYDVKM. CDR3 sequence (DNA): TGTGCCAGCAGTTCCGCAGGGGGCGCTAGCAATCAGCCCCAGCATTTT. The encoded protein is CASSSAGGASNQPQHF.

The V and J genes are TRBV3-1 (or the pseudogene TRBV3-2) and TRBJ2-5; 13 nucleotides agree with TRBD2. V was clipped by 5 bases and J by 2 bases; unmatched bases: 11. This CDR3 spans 18 amino acids. Germline CDR1 is LGHDT and CDR2 is YNNKEL (reference sequence). DNA for the CDR3: TGTGCCAGCAGCATAAAGCAACTAGCGGGAGGGCGGCAAGAGACCCAGTACTTC. It yields the protein CASSIKQLAGGRQETQYF.

This chain connects TRBV7-6 to TRBJ1-1, with unresolved D. V was shortened by 4 bases and J by 12 bases, with 24 bases between the two germline ends. The length of the CDR3 is 15 residues. Germline-derived CDR1 and CDR2 are SGHVS and FNYEAQ. The CDR3 reads CASSSRASDPTGTFF. The CDR3 DNA reads as TGTGCCAGCAGCTCTCGAGCATCAGACCCTACCGGGACTTTCTTT.

This rearrangement joins TRBV6-5 to TRBJ1-5; TRBD1 matches 7 bases. The CDR3 has 16 residues. Germline V lookup: CDR1 MNHEY, CDR2 SVGAGI. The ends lost 0 bases at V and 3 bases at J; junction bases unmatched: 5. The CDR3 is CASSYSGTANNQPQHF. The CDR3 DNA reads TGTGCCAGCAGTTACTCAGGGACAGCGAACAATCAGCCCCAGCATTTT.

The rearrangement uses TRBV7-9 and TRBJ2-5; TRBD1 aligns across 7 bases. The CDR3 sequence is 15 residues long. Germline loops: CDR1 SEHNR, CDR2 FQNEAQ (reference sequence). J was trimmed by 1 base and V by 6 bases; bases with no gene match: 8. This CDR3 is CASSQIRDSQETQYF. The CDR3 nucleotides read TGTGCCAGCAGTCAAATACGGGACAGCCAAGAGACCCAGTACTTC.

A few counts support this clone. The V gene is TRBV24-1, the J gene TRBJ1-1; maybe TRBD1 (5 bases). The CDR3 loop spans 14 amino acids. V was trimmed by 3 bases and J by 2 bases, leaving 9 bases between them. CDR1 is KGHDR, CDR2 SFDVKD, per germline. Here the CDR3 reads CATSDAGTNTEAFF. The CDR3 nucleotides are TGTGCCACCAGTGATGCGGGGACCAACACTGAAGCTTTCTTT.

This clone was observed once. The gene calls are TRBV19 and TRBJ1-5, with D tentatively TRBD1 (6 bases). Germline CDR1 reads LNHDA; CDR2 reads SQIVND (reference sequence). Trimming left V 4 bases short and J 4 bases short, with 14 bases between. This CDR3 has 15 amino acids. The CDR3 is CASSREQGGNQPQHF. CDR3 sequence (DNA): TGTGCCAGTAGTAGGGAACAGGGTGGTAATCAGCCCCAGCATTTT.

In its sample, this clone was seen once. The chain uses TRBV18 and TRBJ2-5; D gene ambiguous. CDR1 and CDR2 (germline): KGHSH, LQKENI. Trimming shortened V by 3 bases and J by 7 bases, and 12 bases separated the two germline ends. This CDR3 has 13 residues. CDR3 nucleotides: TGTGCCAGCTCACCCCCAGGTCCAGGGACCCAGTACTTC. It is translated as CASSPPGPGTQYF.

The chain has TRBV4-2 and TRBJ1-2, with a weak D call TRBD1 (6 bases). V gave up 4 bases and J gave up 4 bases, with 16 bases separating them. This CDR3 has 15 residues. Germline V gives CDR1 LGHNA, CDR2 YNFKEQ. The CDR3 coding sequence is TGTGCCAGCAGCCTCCGAACGGACAGCGGCTATGGCTACACCTTC. Protein: CASSLRTDSGYGYTF.

The J gene is TRBJ2-1, the V gene TRBV11-3; 10 nucleotides line up with TRBD2. The CDR3 has 15 residues. Per the germline V gene, CDR1 is SGHNT and CDR2 is YENEEA. V trimming: 5 bases; J trimming: 9 bases; junction bases outside the gene matches: 10. CDR3 nucleotide sequence: TGTGCCAGCAGCCCCGTCAGCAGCGGGAGGGGTGAGCAGTTCTTC. It encodes CASSPVSSGRGEQFF. Full variable domain (missing parts from reference TRBV11-3 and TRBJ2-1): EAGVVQSPRYKIIEKKQPVAFWCNPISGHNTLYWYLQNLGQGPELLIRYENEEAVDDSQLPKDRFSAERLKGVDSTLKIQPAELGDSAVYLCASSPVSSGRGEQFFGPGTRLTVL.